The 18 T cell receptor beta chains below all came from one sample that was sequenced in a study of T cells in women clearing cervical HPV infection. Some clones are missing from TCRdb's copy, which holds only in-frame ones; the method was immunoSEQ multiplex PCR. Its listing shows approximately 37,000 clones. Specimen: blood buffy coat. These receptor sequences come from a woman between 18 and 69 years old with a cervical HPV16 infection that either progressed to CIN3+ or cleared (not recorded which).

About this clone: The DNA ends 3 residues before the CDR3 does, and the rest of the CDR3 is filled in from the germline J gene. The gene calls are TRBV7-9 and TRBJ1-1; no definite D call. The V gene lost 4 bases and the J gene lost 7 bases, with 10 bases spanning the gap. Germline CDR1 is SEHNR and CDR2 is FQNEAQ (reference sequence). CDR3 size: 12 residues. The DNA read from the CDR3 is TGTGCCAGCAGCTCCCAGGCAAATGAA. Protein sequence: CASSSQANE. The entire CDR3 sequence reads CASSSQANEAFF.

With respect to this clone: The read is 3 residues too short to cover the CDR3 end, so that end is filled in from the germline J gene. This specimen includes other DNA sequences encoding the same CDR3. The V call is TRBV30, the J call TRBJ1-4; 7 positions match TRBD1. CDR1 and CDR2 (germline): GTSNPN, SVGIG (reference sequence). This CDR3 spans 14 amino acids. CDR3 DNA, as far as it was read: TGTGCCTGGAGTAAAGGACAGGATAATTCACCA. It encodes CAWSKGQDNSP. The full CDR3 protein reads CAWSKGQDNSPLFF.

Remarks on this clone: The read halts 3 residues ahead of the CDR3 end, with the missing end drawn from the germline J gene. This chain uses TRBV12-3 or TRBV12-4 with TRBJ1-1; D gene uncertain. With 7 bases removed from V and 4 bases from J, the gap between germline ends came to 10 bases. This CDR3 spans 12 amino acids. The CDR3 protein is CASTKASTEAFF. The covered CDR3 bases are TGTGCCAGCACCAAGGCATCCACTGAA.

Turning to this clone: Read data end 3 residues before the CDR3 end; the end is taken from the germline J gene. The rearrangement joins TRBV5-4 to TRBJ2-7; D possibly corresponds to TRBD2 (6 bases). The CDR3 extends over 13 amino acids. CDR1 is SGHNT, CDR2 YYREEE, per germline (reference sequence). Trimming stripped 4 bases from V and 6 bases from J, with 14 bases between. CDR3 region: CASSTSEGPEQYF. CDR3 DNA, as far as it was read: TGTGCCAGCAGCACTTCGGAGGGCCCCGAG.

As to this clone: The CDR3 goes on 3 residues after the read ends, and that part is filled in from the germline J gene. V gene TRBV11-2 combines with J gene TRBJ2-2; tentatively, D is TRBD2 (5 bases). The CDR3 loop spans 13 amino acids. Germline CDR1 and CDR2: SGHAT and FQNNGV. The V end lost 3 bases, the J end lost 5 bases, and 7 bases lay between the germline ends. CDR3 bases read: TGTGCCAGCAGCTTTCTAGCAACCGGGGAG. Protein sequence: CASSFLATGE. The whole CDR3 protein is CASSFLATGELFF.

On this clone itself: The read is 3 residues too short to cover the CDR3 end, so that end is filled in from the germline J gene. The chain recombines TRBV23-1 with TRBJ2-7, with 8 bases matching TRBD1. TRBV23-1 is marked as an open reading frame, function uncertain. This CDR3 is 16 amino acids long. Unmatched junction bases numbered 11, after V lost 6 bases and J lost 1 base. CDR3 DNA, as far as it was read: TGCGCCAGCAGCCCGGACAGGGTAGGATCGTCCTACGAG. Residues: CASSPDRVGSSYE. The whole CDR3 protein reads CASSPDRVGSSYEQYF.

To note about this clone: The read finishes 3 residues shy of the CDR3 end, and the germline J gene is used to complete it. The chain couples TRBV2 to TRBJ2-5; perhaps TRBD2 as D (6 bases). Trimming took off 4 bases at V and 6 bases at J, with 12 bases between the two ends. The CDR3 is 13 amino acids. The V gene's germline CDR1 is SNHLY and CDR2 FYNNEI. The DNA read from the CDR3 is TGTGCCAGCAGTGTGGGACTTAGGAAGACC. Protein product: CASSVGLRKT. The entire CDR3 is CASSVGLRKTQYF. Full variable domain (remainder filled in from reference TRBV2 and TRBJ2-5): EPEVTQTPSHQVTQMGQEVILRCVPISNHLYFYWYRQILGQKVEFLVSFYNNEISEKSEIFDDQFSVERPDGSNFTLKIRSTKLEDSAMYFCASSVGLRKTQYFGPGTRLLVL.

Worth noting for this clone: The read terminates 3 residues before the CDR3 end, so the remaining end is supplied by the germline J gene. The rearrangement links TRBV5-4 to TRBJ2-5; unclear D gene. The CDR3 has 14 amino acids. In germline, CDR1 is SGHNT, CDR2 YYREEE (reference sequence). The sequenced CDR3 bases are TGTGCCAGCAGCCCTCAGGTGGAAGCAGATACC. Amino acid sequence: CASSPQVEADT. The whole CDR3 sequence reads CASSPQVEADTQYF.

Worth noting for this clone: The observed sequence ends 3 residues before the CDR3 terminus, with the missing tail filled in from the germline J gene. The chain has TRBV2 and TRBJ1-5; perhaps TRBD1 as D (6 bases). Germline assignment: CDR1 SNHLY and CDR2 FYNNEI. Deletions cut 4 bases from V and 7 bases from J, with 17 bases between. This CDR3 has 15 residues. Partial CDR3 DNA: TGTGCCAGCAGTGCCACGACAGGTCCTTGGCAGCCC. Translating it yields CASSATTGPWQP. The entire CDR3 is CASSATTGPWQPQHF.

A word on this clone: The read terminates 3 residues ahead of where the CDR3 ends, so the germline J gene completes it. V gene TRBV10-3 combines with J gene TRBJ1-5, with D maybe TRBD1 (6 bases). The CDR3 consists of 16 residues. CDR1 and CDR2 (germline): ENHRY, SYGVKD. Deletions cut 6 bases from V and 5 bases from J, with 20 bases between. The CDR3 sequence is CAISDYRERGDQPQHF. The CDR3 DNA, read in part, is TGTGCCATCAGCGACTACAGGGAACGGGGGGATCAGCCC.

Points on this clone: From the germline J gene comes the end of the CDR3, since the read stops 3 residues before it. The rearrangement joins TRBV5-1 to TRBJ2-7, with TRBD1 matching 10 bases. The germline gives CDR1 SGHRS, CDR2 YFSETQ. Germline trimming cut 3 bases from V and 2 bases from J; bases unmatched to any gene: 8. CDR3 length equals 16 residues. CDR3 bases read: TGCGCCAGCAGCTCGCCGGGACAGGGGAACCCCTACGAG. This codes for CASSSPGQGNPYE. The full CDR3 is CASSSPGQGNPYEQYF.

As for this clone: Coverage ceases 3 residues before the CDR3 finishes, and the germline J gene fills in the end. The chain recombines TRBV7-6 with TRBJ1-2, with a weak D call TRBD1 (5 bases). Per the germline V gene, CDR1 is SGHVS and CDR2 is FNYEAQ. The CDR3 runs 16 residues. The CDR3 reads CASSPWGSGGADTYTF. The CDR3 bases that were read are TGTGCCAGCAGCCCCTGGGGTAGCGGGGGAGCAGATACC.

A word on this clone: The CDR3 end is not reached by the read, which stops 3 residues before it; the germline J gene fills it in. This chain joins TRBV11-2 and TRBJ2-1; D perhaps matches TRBD2 (5 bases). Germline V CDR1 and CDR2: SGHAT, FQNNGV. The CDR3 has 14 amino acids. V shed 2 bases and J shed 7 bases, with 12 bases lying between them. The CDR3 DNA, read in part, is TGTGCCAGCAGCTTATCCGGGGTCCTTAATGAG. Translation gives CASSLSGVLNE. The entire CDR3 protein is CASSLSGVLNEQFF.

About this clone: The read ends 3 residues shy of where the CDR3 ends; the end is completed using the germline J gene. The chain links TRBV18 to TRBJ1-2; TRBD1 aligns across 8 bases. The V gene's germline CDR1 is KGHSH and CDR2 LQKENI. The CDR3 consists of 15 residues. The sequenced CDR3 bases are TGTGCCAGCGCGGGGACAGGCTCAAGCACAGATACC. Protein sequence: CASAGTGSSTDT. The CDR3 in full is CASAGTGSSTDTYTF.

On this clone: Read sequence stops 3 residues before the CDR3 end, and the germline J gene provides the missing end. The chain joins TRBV2 to TRBJ2-5, with D perhaps TRBD1 (7 bases). Trimming pared 5 bases from V and 3 bases from J, leaving 16 bases between. Germline CDR1 SNHLY, CDR2 FYNNEI. The CDR3 spans 15 residues. CDR3 protein: CASSIQGGREETQYF. The sequenced CDR3 bases are TGTGCCAGCAGTATTCAGGGGGGACGGGAAGAGACC.

This chain's CDR3 is CAISLGGGTEAFF. The part of the CDR3 DNA that was read is TGTGCCATCAGCCTCGGGGGGGGCACTGAA. V usage is TRBV10-3 and J usage is TRBJ1-1, with D possibly being TRBD1 (5 bases). The read ends 3 residues shy of where the CDR3 ends; the end is completed using the germline J gene. CDR1 is ENHRY, CDR2 SYGVKD, per germline. V was pared by 6 bases and J by 4 bases, with 12 bases between. This CDR3 spans 13 amino acids.

With regard to this clone: The CDR3 extends 3 residues past the end of the read, so its final part is completed from the germline J gene. The chain joins TRBV28 to TRBJ1-5; 7 bases align to TRBD1. J lost 2 bases, V lost 5 bases, and 6 bases had no gene match. The V gene's germline CDR1 is MDHEN and CDR2 SYDVKM. This CDR3 is built from 15 residues. The CDR3 loop reads CASSRTGAGNQPQHF. The sequenced part of the CDR3 DNA is TGTGCCAGCAGTCGCACAGGGGCGGGCAATCAGCCC.

As for this clone: The read ends 3 residues early relative to the CDR3; the germline J gene fills the gap. The genes are TRBV28 and TRBJ2-1; 8 bases align to TRBD2. The germline CDR1 and CDR2 sequences are MDHEN and SYDVKM. This CDR3 is 19 amino acids long. The trim removed 3 bases at V and 1 base at J, leaving 14 bases unmatched. Partial CDR3 DNA: TGTGCCAGCAGTTTTTTGGTACTAGCGGAGAGTACGTCCTACAATGAG. The encoded protein is CASSFLVLAESTSYNE. The CDR3 as a whole reads CASSFLVLAESTSYNEQFF.